These 9 T cell receptor beta chains were sequenced from one sample in a study of human T cells and chemical hapten exposure. TCRdb re-called the RACE reads through MiXCR, storing one row per CDR3 protein. The sample has approximately 110,000 distinct CDR3 sequences; nearly 35% are singletons. Time point reported: patch test 3, about 24 weeks after DPC sensitization. As to treatment: therapeutic diphenylcyclopropenone sensitization with weekly scalp DPC. The input for sequencing was whole blood, taken in connection with sensitization to the hapten diphenylcyclopropenone (DPC). The receptor source for this set is a middle-aged man with alopecia areata. Some clones in this sample may be carry-over from other donors' samples.

The chain joins TRBV20-1 to TRBJ1-5; the D gene is possibly TRBD1 (6 bases). V was shortened by 3 bases and J by 4 bases, with 10 bases between the two germline ends. Germline V gene data show CDR1 as DFQATT and CDR2 as SNEGSKA (reference sequence). The CDR3 loop spans 13 amino acids. The CDR3 DNA reads as TGCAGTGCTAGGCCCACAGGGAATCAGCCCCAGCATTTT. It is translated as CSARPTGNQPQHF.

The J gene is TRBJ1-2, the V gene TRBV7-9; 7 nucleotides match TRBD1. The germline V gene encodes CDR1 SEHNR and CDR2 FQNEAQ (reference sequence). This CDR3 is 20 amino acids long. V lost 5 bases, J lost 4 bases, and 25 bases stayed unmatched. The CDR3 DNA reads as TGTGCCAGCAGCCCTCCCCGAGGGGGCCTGGCGGGGGGGGTAGGCTATGGCTACACCTTC. Amino acids: CASSPPRGGLAGGVGYGYTF.

The chain uses TRBV7-2 and TRBJ2-4; D ambiguous. Germline CDR1 SGHTA, CDR2 FQGNSA. This CDR3 is built from 14 residues. CDR3 in DNA: TGTGCTTCTACTCCCCAGGCACGTGGAAACATTCAGTACTTC. Translation: CASTPQARGNIQYF.

The chain uses TRBV7-9 and TRBJ1-1, with D unclear. This CDR3 region has 13 residues. V was clipped by 4 bases and J by 3 bases, with 9 bases between them. CDR1 and CDR2 from the germline V gene are SEHNR and FQNEAQ (reference sequence). In DNA form, the CDR3 reads TGTGCCAGCAGCTCCGACCCGGACACTGAAGCTTTCTTT. It translates to CASSSDPDTEAFF.

This rearrangement joins TRBV29-1 to TRBJ2-3; weak D call: TRBD1 (5 bases). There are 13 residues in the CDR3. Trimming left V 4 bases short and J 0 bases short, with 8 bases between. Per the germline V gene, CDR1 is SQVTM and CDR2 is ANQGSEA. This CDR3 is CSVAGISTDTQYF. In DNA, the CDR3 is TGCAGCGTTGCAGGGATAAGCACAGATACGCAGTATTTT.

This clonotype was found a few times. CDR3 DNA: TGTGCCAGCAGTGGGGACGGATTCGGGAAACTGTTTTTT. Translation: CASSGDGFGKLFF. V is TRBV12-3 or TRBV12-4 and J is TRBJ1-4; D is perhaps TRBD1 (5 bases). The ends were cut back, 5 bases at V and 11 bases at J, with 15 bases in the middle. This CDR3 is built from 13 residues.

This clonotype came up a few times. The chain joins TRBV3-1 to TRBJ2-3, with D possibly TRBD2 on 6 matching bases. Germline-derived CDR1 and CDR2 are LGHDT and YNNKEL (reference sequence). Trimming took 4 bases from V and 1 from J, leaving 6 bases between them. CDR3 size: 13 residues. The CDR3 protein is CASSPSGTDTQYF. The DNA for the CDR3 is TGTGCCAGCAGCCCTAGCGGCACAGATACGCAGTATTTT.

The rearrangement joins TRBV20-1 to TRBJ2-1; the match to TRBD2 covers 15 bases. Germline V gene sequence: CDR1 DFQATT, CDR2 SNEGSKA (reference sequence). Losses at the gene ends were 6 bases for V and 7 bases for J; bases not matched to a gene: 7. This CDR3 has 15 residues. CDR3 nucleotide sequence: TGCAGTGCCCCAGGACTAGCGGGAGGGTTGAATGAGCAGTTCTTC. Its translation: CSAPGLAGGLNEQFF.

V gene TRBV20-1 combines with J gene TRBJ1-3; 7 bases map to TRBD1. The CDR3 runs 14 residues. The germline V gene encodes CDR1 DFQATT and CDR2 SNEGSKA (reference sequence). The V gene end was trimmed by 4 bases and the J gene end by 3 bases; junction bases not matched to a gene: 6. The CDR3 here is CSAKTQGYGNTIYF. Here the CDR3 DNA reads TGCAGTGCTAAGACACAGGGGTATGGAAACACCATATATTTT.